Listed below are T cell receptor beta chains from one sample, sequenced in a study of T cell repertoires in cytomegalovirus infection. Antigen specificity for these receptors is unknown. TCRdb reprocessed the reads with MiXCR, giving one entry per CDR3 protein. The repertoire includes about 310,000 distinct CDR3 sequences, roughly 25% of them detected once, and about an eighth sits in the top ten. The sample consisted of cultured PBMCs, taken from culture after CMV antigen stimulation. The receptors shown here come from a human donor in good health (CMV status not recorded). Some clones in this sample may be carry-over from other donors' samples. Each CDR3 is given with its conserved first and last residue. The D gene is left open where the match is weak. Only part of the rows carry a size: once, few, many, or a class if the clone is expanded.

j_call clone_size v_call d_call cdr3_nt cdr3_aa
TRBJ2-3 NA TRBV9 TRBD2 TGTGCCAGCAGCGTCGCGGGAGGTAGCACAGATACGCAGTATTTT CASSVAGGSTDTQYF
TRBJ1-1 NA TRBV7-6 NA TGTGCCAGCAGCTTAGGCATGGGGACTGAAGCTTTCTTT CASSLGMGTEAFF
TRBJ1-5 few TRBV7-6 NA TGTGCCAGCAGCTACCGGGACGACAGCAATCAGCCCCAGCATTTT CASSYRDDSNQPQHF
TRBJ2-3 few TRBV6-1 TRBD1 TGTGCCAGCACAACCCCAGGGGGTCCGCAGTATTTT CASTTPGGPQYF
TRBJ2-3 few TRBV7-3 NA TGTGCCAGCAGCCCCCTCAGCGGCACAGATACGCAGTATTTT CASSPLSGTDTQYF
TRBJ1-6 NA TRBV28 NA TGTGCCAGCGTTGACAGTAATTCACCCCTCCACTTT CASVDSNSPLHF
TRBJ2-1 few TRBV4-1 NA TGCGCCAGCAGCCGCCAAGATTGGGTGTTCTTC CASSRQDWVFF
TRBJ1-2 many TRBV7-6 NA TGTGCCAGCAGCTTAGTTCGTCTGGCCAATGGCTACACCTTC CASSLVRLANGYTF
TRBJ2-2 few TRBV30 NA TGTGCCTGGACACAGGGTCCCGTCTCCGGGGAGCTGTTTTTT CAWTQGPVSGELFF
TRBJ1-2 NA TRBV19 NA TGTGCCAGTAGTATACAAGTAACTAACTATGGCTACACCTTC CASSIQVTNYGYTF
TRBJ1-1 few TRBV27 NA TGTGCCAGCAGTTTCTCCGGAGGCCGCTTTTGGTTCTTT CASSFSGGRFWFF
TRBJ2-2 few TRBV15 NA TGTGCCACCAGCAGAGATTGGGGCCGGGGAGCGTCGAACACCGGGGAGCTGTTTTTT CATSRDWGRGASNTGELFF
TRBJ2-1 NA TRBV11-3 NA TGTGCCAGCAGCTTATTTCGGGATGAGCAGTTCTTC CASSLFRDEQFF
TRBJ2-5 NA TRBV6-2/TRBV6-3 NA TGTGCCAGCAGTTCAAGCCGACTACGGAGGGAGACCCAGTACTTC CASSSSRLRRETQYF
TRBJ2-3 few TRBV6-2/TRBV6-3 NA TGTGCCAGCAGTTACTCTTTCGGGCGCCCCACAGATACGCAGTATTTT CASSYSFGRPTDTQYF
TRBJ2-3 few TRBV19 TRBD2 TGTGCCAGTAGTCGGACTAGCTCACGGAGGACAGATACGCAGTATTTT CASSRTSSRRTDTQYF
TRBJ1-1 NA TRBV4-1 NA TGCGCCAGCAGCCAGGCCAGGACAGACCAGAAGGCTTTCTTT CASSQARTDQKAFF
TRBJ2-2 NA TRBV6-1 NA TGTGCCAGCAGGCAGTCAGGGGTCAACACCGGGGAGCTGTTTTTT CASRQSGVNTGELFF
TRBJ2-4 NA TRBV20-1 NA TGCAGTGCTATGGGGGGATCCGTAGAAAACATTCAGTACTTC CSAMGGSVENIQYF
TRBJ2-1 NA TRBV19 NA TGTGCCAGTAGTATCGGGCTAGCCCGCAATGAGCAGTTCTTC CASSIGLARNEQFF
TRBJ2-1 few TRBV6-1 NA TGTGCCAGCAGTAAATTAGCGATCACCTACAATGAGCAGTTCTTC CASSKLAITYNEQFF
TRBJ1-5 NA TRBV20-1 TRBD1 TGCAGCGTACAGGGGGAAAGCAATCAGCCCCAGCATTTT CSVQGESNQPQHF
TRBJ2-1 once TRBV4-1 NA TGCGCCAGCAGCCAAGCCCCCTCGGATGGCCGAAATGAGCAGTTCTTC CASSQAPSDGRNEQFF
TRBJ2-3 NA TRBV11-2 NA TGTGCCAGCAGCATCGGTGGAAGCACAGATACGCAGTATTTT CASSIGGSTDTQYF
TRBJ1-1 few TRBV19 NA TGTGCCACCTTATTTAGGGGGAACACTGAAGCTTTCTTT CATLFRGNTEAFF
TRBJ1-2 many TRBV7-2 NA TGTGCCAGCAGCTACGACAGAGACTATGGCTACACCTTC CASSYDRDYGYTF
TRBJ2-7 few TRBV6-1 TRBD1 TGTGCCAGCAGTTCAAGACAGGGTTCATCCTACGAGCAGTACTTC CASSSRQGSSYEQYF
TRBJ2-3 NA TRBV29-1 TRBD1 TGCAGCGTTGGAACAGGGGGCTGGGAGCAGTATTTT CSVGTGGWEQYF
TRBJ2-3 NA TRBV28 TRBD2 TGTGCCAGCAGCCCTAGCGGGTACGACACAGATACGCAGTATTTT CASSPSGYDTDTQYF
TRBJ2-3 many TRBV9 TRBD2 TGTGCCAGCAGCGCAAGGACTAGCGGGAGAGGGCAGTATTTT CASSARTSGRGQYF
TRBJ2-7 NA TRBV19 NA TGTGCCAGTAGTCCAAGGGAAGGTTACGAGCAGTACTTC CASSPREGYEQYF
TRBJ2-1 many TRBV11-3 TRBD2 TGTGCCAGCAGCTTTGAAGTACTAGCGGCATACAATGAGCAGTTCTTC CASSFEVLAAYNEQFF
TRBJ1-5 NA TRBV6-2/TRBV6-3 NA TGTGCCAGCAGTTACCCCCCGGGGAACGCTCAGCCCCAGCATTTT CASSYPPGNAQPQHF
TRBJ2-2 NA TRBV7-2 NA TGTGCCAGCAGAGGAGGCCCCAACACCGGGGAGCTGTTTTTT CASRGGPNTGELFF
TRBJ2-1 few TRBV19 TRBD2 TGTGCCAGTAGTATGGGCGGGAGGGAGTACAATGAGCAGTTCTTC CASSMGGREYNEQFF
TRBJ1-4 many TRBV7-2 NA TGTGCCAGCAGCCCCGGGACGAATAATGAAAAACTGTTTTTT CASSPGTNNEKLFF
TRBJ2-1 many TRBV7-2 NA TGTGCCACCGGAGACTGGAGCTCCTACAATGAGCAGTTCTTC CATGDWSSYNEQFF
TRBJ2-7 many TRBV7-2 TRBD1 TGTGCCAGCAGCCGTAGACAGGGAAACTACGAGCAGTACTTC CASSRRQGNYEQYF
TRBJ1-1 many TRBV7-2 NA TGTGCCAGCAGCTTCGGGACGGGGATGAACACTGAAGCTTTCTTT CASSFGTGMNTEAFF
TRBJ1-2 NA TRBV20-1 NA TGCAGTGCCCTGGGGGCCGGCTACACCTTC CSALGAGYTF
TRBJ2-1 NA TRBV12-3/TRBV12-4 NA TGTGCCAGCAGTCAGATAGGCCTTGAGCAGTTCTTC CASSQIGLEQFF
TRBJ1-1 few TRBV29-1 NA TGCAGCGCCATCCTCACACTGGACACTGAAGCTTTCTTT CSAILTLDTEAFF
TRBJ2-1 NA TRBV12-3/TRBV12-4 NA TGTGCCAGCAGCCGCGGGGTTCATGAGCAGTTCTTC CASSRGVHEQFF
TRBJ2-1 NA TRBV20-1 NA TGCAGTGCCCTTGGAGGCAGCGGAACCTACAATGAGCAGTTCTTC CSALGGSGTYNEQFF
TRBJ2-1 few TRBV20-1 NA TGCAGTGCCCCGGACGGAGGCGGAGGCTCCTACAATGAGCAGTTCTTC CSAPDGGGGSYNEQFF
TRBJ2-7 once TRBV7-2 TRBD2 TGTGCCAGCAGCTTGATGGGACTAGCGGGAGCCTACGAGCAGTACTTC CASSLMGLAGAYEQYF
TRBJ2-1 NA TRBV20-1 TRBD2 TGCAGTGCTAGAGATTTCAAGCGGGAGGAATACAATGAGCAGTTCTTC CSARDFKREEYNEQFF
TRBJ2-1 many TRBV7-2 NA TGTGCCAGCAGCGTTCTGAGCTCCTACAATGAGCAGTTCTTC CASSVLSSYNEQFF
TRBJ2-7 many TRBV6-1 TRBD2 TGTGCCAGCAGTTCCATCTCCCGACTAGCGGGCTCGTACTTC CASSSISRLAGSYF
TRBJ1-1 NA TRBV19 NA TGTGCCAGTAGTATAGTGCCCGGTAACACTGAAGCTTTCTTT CASSIVPGNTEAFF
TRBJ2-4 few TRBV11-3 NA TGTGCCAGCAGCTTATGGGAGAACATTCAGTACTTC CASSLWENIQYF
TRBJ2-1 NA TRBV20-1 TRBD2 TGCAGTGCTAGAGGGCCTAGCGGGAAGGTGTACAATGAGCAGTTCTTC CSARGPSGKVYNEQFF
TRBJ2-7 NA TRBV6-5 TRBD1 TGTGCCAGCAACCGGGCAGGGGGCCTTGCGGGGTCCTACGAGCAGTACTTC CASNRAGGLAGSYEQYF
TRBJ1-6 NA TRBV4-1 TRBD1 TGCGCCAGCAGCCAGCCGAGAGGGGGACAGGGGAAGAATTGGTGGAATTCACCCCTCCACTTT CASSQPRGGQGKNWWNSPLHF
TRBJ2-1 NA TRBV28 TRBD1 TGTGCCAGCAGAGGGGGGACAGGGCTCTACAATGAGCAGTTCTTC CASRGGTGLYNEQFF